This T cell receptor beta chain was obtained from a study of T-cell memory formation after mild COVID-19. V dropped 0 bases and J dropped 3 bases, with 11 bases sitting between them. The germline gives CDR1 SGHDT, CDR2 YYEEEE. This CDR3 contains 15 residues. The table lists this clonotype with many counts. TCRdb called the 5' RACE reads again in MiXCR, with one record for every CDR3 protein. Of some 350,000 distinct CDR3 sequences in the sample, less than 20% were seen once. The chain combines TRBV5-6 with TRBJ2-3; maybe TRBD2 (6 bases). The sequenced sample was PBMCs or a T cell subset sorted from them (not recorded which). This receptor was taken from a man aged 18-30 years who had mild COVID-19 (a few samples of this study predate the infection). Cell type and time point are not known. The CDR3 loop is CASSLDGGRTDTQYF. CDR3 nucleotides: TGTGCCAGCAGCTTGGACGGGGGACGGACAGATACGCAGTATTTT.